Below are 17 T cell receptor beta chains sequenced from a single sample in a study of T cell responses to AZD1222 COVID-19 vaccine. The data were produced by immunoSEQ multiplex PCR, yet TCRdb's version contains in-frame clones alone and is incomplete. The data contain approximately 110,000 clones, roughly 87% of them singletons. The sample was peripheral blood, taken on day 0 of AZD1222 vaccination. Receptors were obtained from an adult in good health.

This rearrangement joins TRBV6-1 to TRBJ2-7; TRBD2 matches at 7 bases. The V and J ends lost 10 bases and 4 bases, in that order; junction bases with no gene match: 7. The germline CDR1 and CDR2 sequences are MNHNS and SASEGT. This CDR3 comprises 12 residues. CDR3 sequence: CATGGGGYEQYF. CDR3 in DNA: TGTGCCACTGGTGGGGGGGGGTACGAGCAGTACTTC.

In the case of this clone: An end of the junction differs from the germline gene, which may be a read error. The chain couples TRBV28 to TRBJ1-1, with D possibly matching TRBD1 (5 bases). Looked up from germline, CDR1 is MDHEN and CDR2 is SYDVKM. CDR3 length equals 10 residues. In DNA form, the CDR3 reads TGTGCCAGCAGGTCCGGGACCCCGGTTTTT. Protein product: CASRSGTPVF.

The chain joins TRBV23-1 to TRBJ2-7; no clear D. TRBV23-1 is labeled an ORF, and its function is uncertain. V lost 0 bases to trimming and J lost 4 bases, with 13 bases between them. There are 15 residues in the CDR3. The CDR3 loop is CASSQSLGSEYEQYF. CDR3 sequence (DNA): TGCGCCAGCAGTCAATCTCTGGGCAGTGAGTACGAGCAGTACTTC.

The table lists this clone with a few counts. The chain carries TRBV15 and TRBJ2-1; D is undetermined. V was pared by 5 bases and J by 2 bases, with 16 bases between. CDR3 length equals 16 residues. Germline CDR1 LNHNV, CDR2 YYDKDF (reference sequence). For the CDR3, the DNA is TGTGCCACCAGCCCTATTAACCCTAACGCCTACAATGAGCAGTTCTTC. Residues: CATSPINPNAYNEQFF.

V usage is TRBV4-3 and J usage is TRBJ1-1, with D perhaps matching TRBD1 (5 bases). CDR1 and CDR2 from the germline V gene are LGHNA and YSLEER. The CDR3 sequence is 15 residues long. V lost 3 bases to trimming and J lost 0 bases, with 11 bases between them. CDR3 nucleotide sequence: TGCGCCAGCAGCCAGGAGCTGGGGGTGAACACTGAAGCTTTCTTT. Its translation is CASSQELGVNTEAFF.

This chain uses TRBV5-4 with TRBJ1-1, with TRBD1 matching 8 bases. Losses at the gene ends were 2 bases for V and 4 bases for J; bases not matched to a gene: 4. The germline V gene encodes CDR1 SGHNT and CDR2 YYREEE (reference sequence). This CDR3 is built from 14 residues. CDR3 nucleotide sequence: TGTGCCAGCAGCTTCGGACAGGGTGGCACTGAAGCTTTCTTT. It codes for CASSFGQGGTEAFF.

The rearrangement uses TRBV19 and TRBJ1-2; D uncertain. This CDR3 region has 13 residues. Germline loops: CDR1 LNHDA, CDR2 SQIVND (reference sequence). The V gene lost 7 bases and the J gene lost 4 bases, with 13 bases spanning the gap. CDR3 region: CASTPGPSYGYTF. DNA of the CDR3: TGTGCCAGTACCCCAGGTCCCTCCTATGGCTACACCTTC.

The CDR3 here is CASSQEGTGGSGYTF. Written as DNA, the CDR3 is TGCGCCAGCAGCCAAGAAGGGACAGGGGGAAGTGGCTACACCTTC. The V gene is TRBV4-1, the J gene TRBJ1-2; 11 positions match TRBD1. With V trimmed by 0 bases and J by 7 bases, 4 bases remained unmatched. This CDR3 has 15 amino acids. The V gene's germline CDR1 is MGHRA and CDR2 YSYEKL.

The rearrangement uses TRBV4-1 and TRBJ1-2, with 9 bases matching TRBD1. V lost 3 bases and J lost 4; bases outside the gene matches: 15. In germline, CDR1 is MGHRA, CDR2 YSYEKL. The CDR3 totals 18 residues. The chain's CDR3 is CASSHLIRDREGGYGYTF. As DNA, the CDR3 is TGCGCCAGCAGCCACCTTATACGGGACAGGGAGGGAGGCTATGGCTACACCTTC.

V is TRBV7-2 and J is TRBJ1-2; the D is unclear. V lost 3 bases, J lost 0 bases, and 8 bases lay in between. The CDR3 totals 14 residues. Per germline, CDR1 SGHTA and CDR2 FQGNSA. CDR3 nucleotides: TGTGCCAGCAGCTTTGAGACAACTAACTATGGCTACACCTTC. Translation: CASSFETTNYGYTF.

The chain is built from TRBV6-6 and TRBJ2-7, with D possibly matching TRBD1 (6 bases). In germline, CDR1 is MNHNY, CDR2 SVGAGI (reference sequence). V lost 5 bases, J lost 1 base, and 9 bases lay in between. The CDR3 contains 13 residues. The CDR3 region has the DNA TGTGCCAGCAGTCACAGGGAGTCCTACGAGCAGTACTTC. This translates into CASSHRESYEQYF.

This clone was counted a few times. V is TRBV18 and J is TRBJ2-7; D perhaps matches TRBD1 (5 bases). V dropped 4 bases and J dropped 2 bases, with 15 bases sitting between them. The CDR3 is 15 amino acids. The germline V gene has CDR1 KGHSH and CDR2 LQKENI. The CDR3 sequence: CASSRDRGPAYEQYF. The CDR3 nucleotides read TGTGCCAGCTCACGGGATAGGGGCCCAGCCTACGAGCAGTACTTC.

The J gene is TRBJ1-2, the V gene TRBV15; 7 bases are a match to TRBD1. Trimming removed 4 bases from V and 5 bases from J; junction bases left unmatched: 22. The CDR3 is 19 residues long. CDR1 and CDR2 from the germline V gene are LNHNV and YYDKDF (reference sequence). CDR3 DNA sequence: TGTGCCACCAGCACTAATATTTACTACCAGGGACAGAGGAATTATGGCTACACCTTC. It yields the protein CATSTNIYYQGQRNYGYTF.

The rearrangement links TRBV30 to TRBJ1-5; unclear D gene. CDR1 and CDR2 (germline): GTSNPN, SVGIG (reference sequence). The length of the CDR3 is 11 residues. V gave up 5 bases and J gave up 5 bases, with 7 bases separating them. The CDR3 DNA sequence: TGTGCCTGGGGCAAGGATCAGCCCCAGCATTTT. Translating gives CAWGKDQPQHF.

V usage is TRBV4-1 and J usage is TRBJ1-4; possibly TRBD1 for D (6 bases). The CDR3 spans 15 residues. Trimming pared 2 bases from V and 8 bases from J, leaving 15 bases between. CDR1 is MGHRA and CDR2 is YSYEKL in the germline V gene. The CDR3 region has the DNA TGCGCCAGCAGCCAATTAGGGACATGGAAGGAAAAACTGTTTTTT. This sequence encodes CASSQLGTWKEKLFF.

The chain has TRBV19 and TRBJ2-1, with TRBD2 matching 12 bases. The CDR3 runs to 16 residues. In germline, CDR1 is LNHDA, CDR2 SQIVND (reference sequence). V shed 5 bases, J shed 0 bases, and the junction held 2 bases outside the gene matches. The CDR3 spells CASSGLAGSSYNEQFF. In DNA form, the CDR3 reads TGTGCCAGTAGTGGACTAGCGGGGAGCTCCTACAATGAGCAGTTCTTC.

The gene calls are TRBV18 and TRBJ1-2; D remains unclear. This CDR3 is built from 14 residues. CDR1 and CDR2 (germline): KGHSH, LQKENI. Between the trimmed V and J ends, which lost 0 bases and 4 bases, there was a span of 9 bases. CDR3 bases: TGTGCCAGCTCACCACCTTCAGGATCCTATGGCTACACCTTC. Amino acids: CASSPPSGSYGYTF.